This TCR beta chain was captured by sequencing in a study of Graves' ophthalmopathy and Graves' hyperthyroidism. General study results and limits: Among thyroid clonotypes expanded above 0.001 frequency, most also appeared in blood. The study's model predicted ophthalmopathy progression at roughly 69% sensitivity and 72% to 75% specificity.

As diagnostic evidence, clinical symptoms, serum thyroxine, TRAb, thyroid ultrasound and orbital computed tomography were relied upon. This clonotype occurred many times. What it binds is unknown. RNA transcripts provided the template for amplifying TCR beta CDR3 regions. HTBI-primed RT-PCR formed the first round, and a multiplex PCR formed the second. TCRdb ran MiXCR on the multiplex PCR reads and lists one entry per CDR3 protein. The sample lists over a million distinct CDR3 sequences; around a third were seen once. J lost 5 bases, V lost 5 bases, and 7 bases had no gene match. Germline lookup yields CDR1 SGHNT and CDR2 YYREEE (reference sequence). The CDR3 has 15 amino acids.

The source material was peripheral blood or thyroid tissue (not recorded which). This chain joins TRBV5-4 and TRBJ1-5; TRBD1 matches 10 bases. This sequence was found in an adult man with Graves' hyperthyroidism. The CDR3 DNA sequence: TGTGCCAGCAGTTCCGGGACAGGGGTAGATCAGCCCCAGCATTTT. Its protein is CASSSGTGVDQPQHF. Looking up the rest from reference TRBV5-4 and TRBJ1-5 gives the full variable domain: ETGVTQSPTHLIKTRGQQVTLRCSSQSGHNTVSWYQQALGQGPQFIFQYYREEENGRGNFPPRFSGLQFPNYSSELNVNALELDDSALYLCASSSGTGVDQPQHFGDGTRLSIL.